These T cell receptor beta chains were read from a single sample in a study of STAT3 mutations in large granular lymphocyte leukemia. Using immunoSEQ multiplex PCR, the repertoire was profiled, and TCRdb retains in-frame clones only, with some absent. The data contain tens of thousands of clones, about 90% of them singletons. Material: peripheral blood mononuclear cells. The receptors were sampled from a man between 60 and 70 years old with T-cell large granular lymphocyte leukemia. Some clones in this sample may be carry-over from other donors' samples. The CDR3 runs from the conserved cysteine through the conserved F or W. Each record gives: D gene, V gene, J gene, CDR3 length, CDR3 protein. D genes are given only for firm matches.

.	TRBV18	TRBJ2-5	12	CASSPVGETQYF
TRBD1	TRBV4-3	TRBJ2-3	17	CASSQVGTGKEADTQYF
TRBD1	TRBV4-3	TRBJ1-2	15	CASSQDTGDRGGYTF
TRBD1	TRBV11-2	TRBJ1-1	15	CASSQQGGMNTEAFF
.	TRBV30	TRBJ2-5	14	CAWVGAPNQETQYF
.	TRBV28	TRBJ1-2	14	CASSLFAETYGYTF
.	TRBV28	TRBJ1-1	13	CASTKFGDTEAFF
.	TRBV15	TRBJ2-1	12	CATSRESRGQFF
.	TRBV5-1	TRBJ2-1	14	CASSLVSSSNEQFF
.	TRBV4-1	TRBJ1-1	15	CASSAGGLRGTEAFF
TRBD1	TRBV5-1	TRBJ1-1	16	CASSLVAGTGGTEAFF
TRBD1	TRBV5-1	TRBJ1-6	14	CASSSGIQGITLHF
.	TRBV14	TRBJ2-3	15	CASSQDRAGRGTQYF
.	TRBV28	TRBJ1-6	16	CASSPGGKRGNSPLHF